The rows below give T cell receptor beta chains drawn from one sample of a study of T cell responses to AZD1222 COVID-19 vaccine. Clones were read by immunoSEQ multiplex PCR, and TCRdb kept only the in-frame ones, dropping some. This sample has 65,000 to 85,000 clones, with 90% found just once. The specimen comprised peripheral blood, sampled on day 0 of AZD1222 vaccination. The receptors shown here come from an adult in good health. Each CDR3 is given with its conserved first and last residue. D genes are given only for firm matches. Only some rows state a clone size, as once, few, many or a class for expanded clones.

v_gene	abundance	d_gene	j_gene	CDR3nt	CDR3aa
TRBV7-9	-	TRBD1	TRBJ1-6	TGTGCCAGCAGCTACCTACAGGGGTCTTGGTCACCCCTCCACTTT	CASSYLQGSWSPLHF
TRBV7-2	few	TRBD1	TRBJ1-2	TGTGCCAGCAGCTTAGTAGGGACAGGGCAATATGGCTACACCTTC	CASSLVGTGQYGYTF
TRBV6-1	-	-	TRBJ2-1	TGTGCCAGCAGTGAAGCACGGGTGGTTGAGCAGTTCTTC	CASSEARVVEQFF
TRBV6-5	-	-	TRBJ1-1	TGTGCCAGCAGAGGGACATCGAACACTGAAGCTTTCTTT	CASRGTSNTEAFF
TRBV27	-	TRBD1	TRBJ1-6	TGTGCCAGCAGCCCACCTATTACAGGGGTCTCCTATAATTCACCCCTCCACTTT	CASSPPITGVSYNSPLHF
TRBV28	-	-	TRBJ1-6	TGTGCCAGCAGTTTCTGGGCGAGCTCCTATAATTCACCCCTCCACTTT	CASSFWASSYNSPLHF
TRBV5-1	-	-	TRBJ1-2	TGCGCCAGCAGCTTATCGACAGGATCTAACTATGGCTACACCTTC	CASSLSTGSNYGYTF
TRBV6-2/TRBV6-3	-	-	TRBJ1-4	TGTGCCAGCAGTATACGGGGACAATCAAAACTGTTTTTT	CASSIRGQSKLFF
TRBV5-1	-	TRBD1	TRBJ2-1	TGCGCCAGCAGCTTGGCAGCTGGGACAGGGTTATATGAGCAGTTCTTC	CASSLAAGTGLYEQFF
TRBV6-2/TRBV6-3	-	TRBD1	TRBJ1-2	TGTGCCAGCAGCCCGGGACAGTATAACTATGGCTACACCTTC	CASSPGQYNYGYTF
TRBV19	-	-	TRBJ2-2	TGTGCCAGTAGTATAGGGCACACCGGGGAGCTGTTTTTT	CASSIGHTGELFF
TRBV7-7	few	TRBD1	TRBJ1-5	TGTGCTAGCAGTAGGGACAGTAATCAGCCCCAGCATTTT	CASSRDSNQPQHF
TRBV19	-	-	TRBJ1-5	TGTGCCAGTAGTTCCTGGGGTGGGGGCAATCAGCCCCAGCATTTT	CASSSWGGGNQPQHF
TRBV30	-	-	TRBJ1-1	TGTGCCTGGAGTGTACGGGGGAACACTGAAGCTTTCTTT	CAWSVRGNTEAFF
TRBV18	-	TRBD1	TRBJ2-2	TGTGCCAGCTCACTAGCGACAGGGGTGTCCGGCGGGGAGCTGTTTTTT	CASSLATGVSGGELFF
TRBV18	-	TRBD2	TRBJ2-7	TGTGCCAGCTCACCAACTAGCGGGGGGGCCTACGAGCAGTACTTC	CASSPTSGGAYEQYF
TRBV5-1	once	-	TRBJ2-3	TGCGCCAGCAGCTTGGCCTTGGGGGGGCGCACAGATACGCAGTATTTT	CASSLALGGRTDTQYF
TRBV2	-	TRBD2	TRBJ2-7	TGTGCCGGCAGATCGGGGGGCGAGCAGTACTTC	CAGRSGGEQYF
TRBV19	once	TRBD1	TRBJ2-3	TGTGCCAGTAGGGACAGGGGGCGCGCAGATACGCAGTATTTT	CASRDRGRADTQYF
TRBV7-2	-	-	TRBJ1-2	TGTGCCAGCAGCTTAGGGGGGGTCAACTATGGCTACACCTTC	CASSLGGVNYGYTF
TRBV28	-	-	TRBJ2-7	TGTGCCAGCAGCTCAGGGGGGTCGTTAAACTACGAGCAGTACTTC	CASSSGGSLNYEQYF
TRBV28	once	-	TRBJ1-5	TGTGCCAGCAGTTTCCCACCGCATTTT	CASSFPPHF
TRBV5-1	-	-	TRBJ1-4	TGCGCCAGCAGCTATGACGGAAATAATGAAAAACTGTTTTTT	CASSYDGNNEKLFF
TRBV7-9	-	-	TRBJ1-6	TGTGCCAGCAGCTTAGTTTCTACAGGGCTCTATAATTCACCCCTCCACTTT	CASSLVSTGLYNSPLHF
TRBV11-2	-	-	TRBJ1-2	TGTGCCAGCAGCCGGACAGCTTATGGCTACACCTTC	CASSRTAYGYTF
TRBV7-3	-	-	TRBJ1-6	TGTGCCAGCAGCCCCGGACAAAATTCACCCCTCCACTTT	CASSPGQNSPLHF
TRBV30	-	TRBD2	TRBJ2-6	TGTGCCTGGAGTTCTAGCGGGGGGGTCTCTGGGGCCAACGTCCTGACTTTC	CAWSSSGGVSGANVLTF
TRBV6-1	few	TRBD2	TRBJ2-3	TGTGCCAGCAGTGAAAGACTAGCGGGGGGACTCACAGATACGCAGTATTTT	CASSERLAGGLTDTQYF
TRBV27	-	-	TRBJ1-2	TGTGCCAGCACCCAAGACAGGAGGGGTGGCTACACCTTC	CASTQDRRGGYTF
TRBV28	-	-	TRBJ1-3	TGTGCCAGCAGTTCCACGGGTGATAGCTCTGGAAACACCATATATTTT	CASSSTGDSSGNTIYF
TRBV11-2	-	TRBD1	TRBJ2-7	TGTGCCAGCAGCTTAAGGACCGGGGACAGGGCCTTACCGGACGAGCAGTACTTC	CASSLRTGDRALPDEQYF
TRBV12-3/TRBV12-4	-	-	TRBJ1-3	TGTGCCAGCAGTTCGGACTGGGGAAACACCATATATTTT	CASSSDWGNTIYF
TRBV28	-	-	TRBJ1-5	TGTGCCAGCAGCCTCGGGGCGTATAGCAATCAGCCCCAGCATTTT	CASSLGAYSNQPQHF
TRBV28	-	-	TRBJ2-7	TGTGCCAGCAGTCCACTCCTCAAGATCGAGCAGTACTTC	CASSPLLKIEQYF
TRBV18	-	-	TRBJ1-6	TGTGCCAGCTCACGTTTCGGGGACACTAATTCACCCCTCCACTTT	CASSRFGDTNSPLHF
TRBV6-5	once	TRBD1	TRBJ1-2	TGTGCCAGCAGTTGGGGGACAGGGGGCGCTGGCTACACCTTC	CASSWGTGGAGYTF
TRBV29-1	-	-	TRBJ1-2	TGCAGCTCCACGCGGGGGATTGACTATGGCTACACCTTC	CSSTRGIDYGYTF
TRBV5-6	-	-	TRBJ2-7	TGTGCCAGCAGCTTCTCTAGTTACGAGCAGTACTTC	CASSFSSYEQYF